The 9 T cell receptor beta chains listed next were all sequenced from one sample in a study of blood T cell repertoires in COVID-19. The table came from immunoSEQ multiplex PCR; TCRdb's copy has only in-frame clones and leaves some out. Here the sample spans approximately 140,000 clones, roughly 78% being singletons. What was sequenced was peripheral blood. The receptors shown here come from a man in his 60s with acute or convalescent COVID-19.

This clone occurred a few times. The chain employs TRBV28 and TRBJ2-4, with D perhaps matching TRBD2 (6 bases). V was trimmed by 2 bases and J by 0 bases, leaving 20 bases between them. Per germline, CDR1 MDHEN and CDR2 SYDVKM. The CDR3 totals 19 residues. The CDR3 protein is CASSLDSLGPGLAKNIQYF. DNA for the CDR3: TGTGCCAGCAGTTTAGACTCGTTGGGGCCGGGACTAGCCAAAAACATTCAGTACTTC.

J is TRBJ1-2 and V is TRBV30; D perhaps matches TRBD1 (5 bases). The CDR3 covers 14 residues. V dropped 0 bases and J dropped 5 bases, with 13 bases sitting between them. The germline gives CDR1 GTSNPN, CDR2 SVGIG (reference sequence). The CDR3 loop reads CAWSVPGLIYGYTF. The CDR3 DNA is TGTGCCTGGAGTGTACCGGGACTCATATATGGCTACACCTTC.

V gene TRBV6-2 or TRBV6-3 combines with J gene TRBJ1-3; 7 nucleotides agree with TRBD1. The trim removed 3 bases at V and 0 bases at J, leaving 2 bases unmatched. The CDR3 sequence is 15 residues long. In germline, CDR1 is MNHEY, CDR2 SVGEGT. This CDR3 reads CASSYGQASGNTIYF. As DNA, the CDR3 is TGTGCCAGCAGTTATGGACAGGCCTCTGGAAACACCATATATTTT.

The J gene is TRBJ2-6, the V gene TRBV5-1; perhaps TRBD1 as D (6 bases). This CDR3 has 18 amino acids. V was cut by 0 bases and J by 3 bases, with 16 bases left in between. Germline CDR1 SGHRS, CDR2 YFSETQ. CDR3 amino acids: CASSLVARGAYGANVLTF. Here the CDR3 DNA reads TGCGCCAGCAGCTTGGTCGCCAGGGGAGCATATGGGGCCAACGTCCTGACTTTC.

The chain employs TRBV11-2 and TRBJ2-1, with D unresolved. The V and J ends lost 6 bases and 2 bases respectively, with 8 bases between them. Germline V lookup: CDR1 SGHAT, CDR2 FQNNGV. The CDR3 length is 13 residues. The CDR3 loop is CASRSVTYNEQFF. In DNA form, the CDR3 reads TGTGCCAGCAGGAGCGTAACCTACAATGAGCAGTTCTTC.

The gene calls are TRBV19 and TRBJ1-6; 9 nucleotides match TRBD1. Germline values: CDR1 LNHDA, CDR2 SQIVND (reference sequence). This CDR3 has 13 amino acids. The ends lost 6 bases at V and 9 bases at J; junction bases unmatched: 3. CDR3 residues: CASRGQGTSPLHF. The CDR3 region has the DNA TGTGCCAGTAGGGGACAGGGCACTTCACCCCTCCACTTT. Combining the CDR3 with reference TRBV19 and TRBJ1-6 gives the whole variable domain DGGITQSPKYLFRKEGQNVTLSCEQNLNHDAMYWYRQDPGQGLRLIYYSQIVNDFQKGDIAEGYSVSREKKESFPLTVTSAQKNPTAFYLCASRGQGTSPLHFGNGTRLTVT.

This clone occurred a few times. This rearrangement joins TRBV20-1 to TRBJ2-4, with a tentative D call TRBD2 (6 bases). Germline CDR1 is DFQATT and CDR2 is SNEGSKA (reference sequence). V was cut by 3 bases and J by 0 bases, with 21 bases left in between. This CDR3 has 18 residues. CDR3 amino acids: CSASFDFRWRVAKNIQYF. The CDR3 bases are TGCAGTGCTAGTTTCGATTTTCGGTGGAGGGTAGCCAAAAACATTCAGTACTTC.

V and J are TRBV12-3 or TRBV12-4 and TRBJ1-3; D might be TRBD1 (6 bases). V gave up 5 bases and J gave up 4 bases, with 9 bases separating them. The CDR3 is made up of 13 amino acids. This chain's CDR3 is CASSQGIGNTIYF. CDR3 bases: TGTGCCAGCAGTCAGGGGATAGGAAACACCATATATTTT.

There are a few counts of this clone. V and J are TRBV11-3 and TRBJ2-4, with D possibly being TRBD2 (6 bases). The germline V gene has CDR1 SGHNT and CDR2 YENEEA. The CDR3 extends over 13 amino acids. Between the trimmed V and J ends, which lost 5 bases and 7 bases, there was a span of 12 bases. CDR3 nucleotide sequence: TGTGCCAGCAGCGAAGGAGGGGAGAACATTCAGTACTTC. Its protein is CASSEGGENIQYF.